The TCR beta chain under discussion was sequenced for a study of control samples from healthy donors and cancer patients. The CDR3 totals 15 residues. Germline CDR1 reads SNHLY; CDR2 reads FYNNEI. Trimming took 4 bases from V and 4 from J, leaving 14 bases between them. Method: immunoSEQ multiplex PCR; TCRdb's copy keeps in-frame clones and lacks some. The sample records about 73,000 clones, 94% being singletons. The material sequenced was blood. The J gene is TRBJ1-5, the V gene TRBV2; TRBD1 might be the D (5 bases). This receptor was obtained from a woman in her 40s in good health. CDR3 loop: CASSGQGRINQPQHF. DNA of the CDR3: TGTGCCAGCAGTGGCCAGGGAAGGATTAATCAGCCCCAGCATTTT.